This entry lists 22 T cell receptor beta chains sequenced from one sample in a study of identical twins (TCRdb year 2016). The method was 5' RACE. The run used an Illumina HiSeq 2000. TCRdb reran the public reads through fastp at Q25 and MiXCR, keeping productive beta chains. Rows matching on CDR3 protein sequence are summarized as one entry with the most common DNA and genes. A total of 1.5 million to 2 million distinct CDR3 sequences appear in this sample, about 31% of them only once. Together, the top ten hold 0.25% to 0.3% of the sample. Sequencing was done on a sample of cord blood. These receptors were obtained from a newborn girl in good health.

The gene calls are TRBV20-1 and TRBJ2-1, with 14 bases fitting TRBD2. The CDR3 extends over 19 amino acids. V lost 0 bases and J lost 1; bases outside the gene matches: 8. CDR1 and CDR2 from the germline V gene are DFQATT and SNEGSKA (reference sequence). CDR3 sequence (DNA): TGCAGTGCTAGAGATAGGACTAGCGGGAGGAGCCCGTCCTACAATGAGCAGTTCTTC. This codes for CSARDRTSGRSPSYNEQFF.

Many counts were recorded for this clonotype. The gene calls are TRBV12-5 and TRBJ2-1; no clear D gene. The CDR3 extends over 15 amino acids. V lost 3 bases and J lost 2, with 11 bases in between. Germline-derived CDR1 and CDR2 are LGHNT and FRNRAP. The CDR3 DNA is TGTGCTAGTGGTTTTGGTCCCAGCACCTACAATGAGCAGTTCTTC. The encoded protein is CASGFGPSTYNEQFF.

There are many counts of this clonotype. The CDR3, as DNA: TGTGCCAGCAGCCTTCCAGGGGGCTTGAACACTGAAGCTTTCTTT. This encodes CASSLPGGLNTEAFF. The V and J genes are TRBV7-9 and TRBJ1-1; 8 positions agree with TRBD1. V was pared by 5 bases and J by 0 bases, with 5 bases of the junction left unmatched. This CDR3 spans 15 amino acids. CDR1 SEHNR and CDR2 FQNEAQ come from the germline V gene (reference sequence).

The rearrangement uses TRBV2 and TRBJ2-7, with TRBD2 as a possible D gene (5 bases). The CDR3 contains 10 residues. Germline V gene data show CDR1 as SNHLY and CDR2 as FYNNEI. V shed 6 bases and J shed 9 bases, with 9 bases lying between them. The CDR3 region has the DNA TGTGCCAGCAGGGACTCCCGGCAGTACTTC. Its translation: CASRDSRQYF.

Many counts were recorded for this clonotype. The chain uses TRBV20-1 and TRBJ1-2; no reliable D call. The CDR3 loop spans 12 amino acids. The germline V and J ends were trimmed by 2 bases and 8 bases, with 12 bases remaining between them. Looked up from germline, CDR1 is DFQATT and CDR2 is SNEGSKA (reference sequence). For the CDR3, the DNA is TGCAGTGCTAGAAGGCCCAGGATGGGCTACACCTTC. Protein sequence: CSARRPRMGYTF.

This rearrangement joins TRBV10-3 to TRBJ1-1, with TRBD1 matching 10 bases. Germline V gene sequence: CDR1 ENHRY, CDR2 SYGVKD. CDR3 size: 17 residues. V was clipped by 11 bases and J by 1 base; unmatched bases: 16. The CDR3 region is CAAQTDRGRFENTEAFF. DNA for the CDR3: TGTGCCGCCCAAACCGACAGGGGGCGTTTCGAGAACACTGAAGCTTTCTTT.

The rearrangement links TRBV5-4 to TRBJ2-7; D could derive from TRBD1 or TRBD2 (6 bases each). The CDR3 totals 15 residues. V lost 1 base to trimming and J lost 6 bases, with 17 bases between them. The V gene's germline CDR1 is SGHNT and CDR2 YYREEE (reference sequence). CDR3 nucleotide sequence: TGTGCCAGCAGCTTGTTCGGGGGCCCGCTTGGCGAGCAGTACTTC. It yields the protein CASSLFGGPLGEQYF.

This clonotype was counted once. CDR3 protein: CASSVGPYQTGGTQYF. The CDR3 bases are TGTGCCAGCAGCGTAGGTCCTTACCAGACAGGGGGGACCCAGTACTTC. The V gene is TRBV9, the J gene TRBJ2-7; 9 bases match TRBD1. The last part of the DNA fits TRBJ2-5 better; the J call may be wrong. The germline V gene encodes CDR1 SGDLS and CDR2 YYNGEE. CDR3 length: 16 amino acids.

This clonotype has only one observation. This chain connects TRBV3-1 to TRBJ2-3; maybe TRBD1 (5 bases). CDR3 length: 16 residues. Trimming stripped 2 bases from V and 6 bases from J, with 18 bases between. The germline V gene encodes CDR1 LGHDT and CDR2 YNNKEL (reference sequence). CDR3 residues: CASSQLSGASADTQYF. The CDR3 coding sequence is TGTGCCAGCAGCCAACTATCTGGGGCTAGTGCCGATACGCAGTATTTT.

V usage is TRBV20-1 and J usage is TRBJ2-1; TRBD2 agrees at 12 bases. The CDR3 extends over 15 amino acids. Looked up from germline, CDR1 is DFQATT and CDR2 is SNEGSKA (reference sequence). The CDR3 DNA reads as TGCAATGCAAGACTAGCGGGAGTGCTGTACAATGAGCAGTTCTTC. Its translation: CNARLAGVLYNEQFF.

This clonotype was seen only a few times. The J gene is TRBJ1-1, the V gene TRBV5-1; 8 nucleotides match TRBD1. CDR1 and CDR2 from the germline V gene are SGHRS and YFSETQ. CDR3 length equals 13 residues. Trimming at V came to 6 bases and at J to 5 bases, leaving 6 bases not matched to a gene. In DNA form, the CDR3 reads TGCGCCAGCAAGGACAGGGATGGAACTGAAGCTTTCTTT. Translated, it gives CASKDRDGTEAFF.

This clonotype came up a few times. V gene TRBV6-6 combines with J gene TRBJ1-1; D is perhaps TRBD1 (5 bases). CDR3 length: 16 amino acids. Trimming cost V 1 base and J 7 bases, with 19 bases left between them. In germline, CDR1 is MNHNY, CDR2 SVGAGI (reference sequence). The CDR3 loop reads CASSYWTAGPTGEAFF. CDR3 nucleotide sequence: TGTGCCAGCAGTTACTGGACCGCGGGACCCACGGGTGAAGCTTTCTTT.

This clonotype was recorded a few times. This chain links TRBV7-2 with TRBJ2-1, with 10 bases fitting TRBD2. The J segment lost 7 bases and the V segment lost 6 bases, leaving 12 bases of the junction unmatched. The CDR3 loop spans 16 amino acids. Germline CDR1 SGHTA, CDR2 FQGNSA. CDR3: CASRRPSGLARNEQFF. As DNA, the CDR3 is TGTGCCAGCAGACGGCCCTCGGGACTAGCGCGGAATGAGCAGTTCTTC.

The CDR3, as DNA: TGTGCCAGCAGCTTAGCGATAGGGGTCAACGAGCAGTACTTC. Protein: CASSLAIGVNEQYF. The gene calls are TRBV7-2 and TRBJ2-5; D is possibly TRBD1 (5 bases). Near its end, the DNA agrees better with TRBJ2-7, so the J call may be wrong. Germline CDR1 SGHTA, CDR2 FQGNSA. The CDR3 sequence is 14 residues long.

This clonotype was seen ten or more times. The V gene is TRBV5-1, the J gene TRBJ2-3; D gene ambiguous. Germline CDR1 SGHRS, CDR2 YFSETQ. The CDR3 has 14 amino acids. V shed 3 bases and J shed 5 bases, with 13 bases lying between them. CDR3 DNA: TGCGCCAGCAGCTCCAGGTGGATCGGAGATACGCAGTATTTT. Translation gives CASSSRWIGDTQYF. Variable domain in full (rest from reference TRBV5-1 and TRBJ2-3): KAGVTQTPRYLIKTRGQQVTLSCSPISGHRSVSWYQQTPGQGLQFLFEYFSETQRNKGNFPGRFSGRQFSNSRSEMNVSTLELGDSALYLCASSSRWIGDTQYFGPGTRLTVL.

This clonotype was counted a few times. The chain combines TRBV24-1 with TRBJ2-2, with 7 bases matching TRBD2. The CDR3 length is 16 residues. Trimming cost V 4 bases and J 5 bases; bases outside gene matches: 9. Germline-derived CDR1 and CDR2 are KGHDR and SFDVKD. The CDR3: CATSDRGSPRTGELFF. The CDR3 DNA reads TGTGCCACCAGTGACCGCGGGAGTCCGAGAACCGGGGAGCTGTTTTTT.

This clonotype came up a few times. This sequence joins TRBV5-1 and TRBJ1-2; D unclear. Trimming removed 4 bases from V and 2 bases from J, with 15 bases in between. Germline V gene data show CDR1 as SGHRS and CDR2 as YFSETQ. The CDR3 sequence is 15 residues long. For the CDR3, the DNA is TGCGCCAGCAGCGGCACCGGACGTCGCAACTATGGCTACACCTTC. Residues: CASSGTGRRNYGYTF.

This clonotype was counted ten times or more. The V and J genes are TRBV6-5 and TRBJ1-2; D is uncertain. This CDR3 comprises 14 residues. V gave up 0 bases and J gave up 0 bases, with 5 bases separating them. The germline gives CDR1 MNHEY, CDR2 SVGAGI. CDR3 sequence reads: CASSYSPANYGYTF. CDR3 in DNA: TGTGCCAGCAGTTACTCCCCAGCTAACTATGGCTACACCTTC.

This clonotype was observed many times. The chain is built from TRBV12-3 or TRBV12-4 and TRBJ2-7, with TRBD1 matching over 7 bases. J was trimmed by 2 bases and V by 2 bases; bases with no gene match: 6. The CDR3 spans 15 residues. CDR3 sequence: CASSLRDSPTYEQYF. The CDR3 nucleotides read TGTGCCAGCAGTTTAAGGGACAGTCCTACCTACGAGCAGTACTTC.

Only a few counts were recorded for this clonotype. The CDR3 region has the DNA TGTGCCAGCAGCCAAGACGCAGGGTTATTCCACGAGCAGTACTTC. This gives the protein CASSQDAGLFHEQYF. This chain uses TRBV14 with TRBJ2-4; tentatively, D is TRBD1 (5 bases). The better agreement between TRBJ2-7 and the DNA end casts doubt on the J call. The germline V gene encodes CDR1 SGHDN and CDR2 FVKESK. The CDR3 runs 15 residues.

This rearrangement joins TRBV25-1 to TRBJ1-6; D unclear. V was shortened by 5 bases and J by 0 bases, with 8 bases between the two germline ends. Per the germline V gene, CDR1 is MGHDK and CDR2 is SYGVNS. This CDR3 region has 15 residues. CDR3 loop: CASSSEPSYNSPLHF. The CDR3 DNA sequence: TGTGCCAGCAGTAGCGAGCCCTCCTATAATTCACCCCTCCACTTT.

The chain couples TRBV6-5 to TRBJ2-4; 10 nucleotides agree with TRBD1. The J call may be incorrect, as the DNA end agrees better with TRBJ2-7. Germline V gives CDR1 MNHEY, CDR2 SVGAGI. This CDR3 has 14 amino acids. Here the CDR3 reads CASRKLGQGPEQYF. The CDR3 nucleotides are TGTGCCAGCAGGAAGCTGGGACAGGGGCCCGAGCAGTACTTC.